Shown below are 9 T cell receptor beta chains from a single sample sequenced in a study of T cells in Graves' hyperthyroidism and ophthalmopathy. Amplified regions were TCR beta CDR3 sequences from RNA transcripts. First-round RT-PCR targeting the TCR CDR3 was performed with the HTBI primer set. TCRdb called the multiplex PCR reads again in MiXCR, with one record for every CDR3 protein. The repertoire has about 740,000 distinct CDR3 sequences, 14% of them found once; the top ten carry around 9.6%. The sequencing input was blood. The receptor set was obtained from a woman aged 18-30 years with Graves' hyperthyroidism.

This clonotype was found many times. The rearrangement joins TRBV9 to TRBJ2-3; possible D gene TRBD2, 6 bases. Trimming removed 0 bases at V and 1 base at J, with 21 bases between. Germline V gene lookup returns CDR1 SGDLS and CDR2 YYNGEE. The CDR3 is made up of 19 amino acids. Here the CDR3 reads CASSVAPGSRIAGTDTQYF. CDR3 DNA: TGTGCCAGCAGCGTAGCCCCCGGTTCGAGGATAGCGGGCACAGATACGCAGTATTTT.

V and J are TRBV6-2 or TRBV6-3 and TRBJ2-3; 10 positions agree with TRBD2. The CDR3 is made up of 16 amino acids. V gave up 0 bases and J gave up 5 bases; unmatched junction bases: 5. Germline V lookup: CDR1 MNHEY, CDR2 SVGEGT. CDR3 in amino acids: CASSYSLAGVGDTQYF. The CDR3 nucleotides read TGTGCCAGCAGTTACTCTCTAGCGGGAGTTGGAGATACGCAGTATTTT.

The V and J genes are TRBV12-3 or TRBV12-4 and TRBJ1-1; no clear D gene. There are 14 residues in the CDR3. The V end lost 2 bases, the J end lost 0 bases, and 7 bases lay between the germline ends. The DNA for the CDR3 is TGTGCCAGCAGTTTACAGAATATGAACACTGAAGCTTTCTTT. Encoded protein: CASSLQNMNTEAFF.

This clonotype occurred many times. CDR3 sequence: CAWQVHSKIYEQYF. The CDR3 coding sequence is TGTGCCTGGCAAGTCCACAGTAAGATCTACGAGCAGTACTTC. The rearrangement joins TRBV30 to TRBJ2-7; D gene unclear. CDR1 GTSNPN and CDR2 SVGIG come from the germline V gene (reference sequence). V was shortened by 5 bases and J by 3 bases, with 17 bases between the two germline ends. The CDR3 covers 14 residues.

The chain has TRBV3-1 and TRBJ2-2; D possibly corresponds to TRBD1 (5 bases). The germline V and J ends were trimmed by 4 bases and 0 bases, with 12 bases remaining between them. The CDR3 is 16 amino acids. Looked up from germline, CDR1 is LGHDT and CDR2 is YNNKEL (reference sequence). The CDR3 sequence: CASSRLQATNTGELFF. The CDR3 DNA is TGTGCCAGCAGCCGCCTACAGGCGACGAACACCGGGGAGCTGTTTTTT.

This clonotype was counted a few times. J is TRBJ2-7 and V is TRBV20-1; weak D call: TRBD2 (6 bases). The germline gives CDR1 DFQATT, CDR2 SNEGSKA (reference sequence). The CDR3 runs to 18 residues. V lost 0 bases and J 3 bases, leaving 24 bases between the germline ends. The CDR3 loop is CSAREPYSGGLEDYEQYF. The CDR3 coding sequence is TGCAGTGCTAGAGAACCCTACTCCGGGGGTCTCGAGGACTACGAGCAGTACTTC.

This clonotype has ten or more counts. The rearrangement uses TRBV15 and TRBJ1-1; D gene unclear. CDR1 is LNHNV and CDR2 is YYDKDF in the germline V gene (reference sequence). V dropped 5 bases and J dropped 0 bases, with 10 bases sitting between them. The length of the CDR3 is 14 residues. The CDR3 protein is CATSPQHLNTEAFF. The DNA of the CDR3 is TGTGCCACCAGCCCCCAACACCTGAACACTGAAGCTTTCTTT.

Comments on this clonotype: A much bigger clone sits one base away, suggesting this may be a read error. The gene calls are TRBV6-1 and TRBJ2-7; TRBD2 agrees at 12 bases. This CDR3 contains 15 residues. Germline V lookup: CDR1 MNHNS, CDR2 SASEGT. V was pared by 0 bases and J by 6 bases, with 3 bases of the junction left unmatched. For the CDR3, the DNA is TGTGCCAGCAGTGAAGCGGCTAGCGGGAGGGGCGAGCAGTACTTC. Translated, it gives CASSEAASGRGEQYF.

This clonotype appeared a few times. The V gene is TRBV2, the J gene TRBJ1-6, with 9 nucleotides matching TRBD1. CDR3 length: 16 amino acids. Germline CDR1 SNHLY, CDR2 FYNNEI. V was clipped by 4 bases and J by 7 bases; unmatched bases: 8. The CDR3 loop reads CASSGPDRGSNSPLHF. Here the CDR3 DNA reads TGTGCCAGCAGTGGCCCGGACAGGGGTTCCAATTCACCCCTCCACTTT.